This T cell receptor (beta chain) appears in the sequencing data of a study of T cell changes during pregnancy in multiple sclerosis. Trimming cost V 6 bases and J 2 bases, with 10 bases left between them. The germline CDR1 and CDR2 sequences are MNHEY and SVGAGI. This CDR3 contains 13 residues. Assay: immunoSEQ multiplex PCR; the TCRdb copy retains only in-frame clones and omits some. The sample consists of around 57,000 clones, around 93% of them appearing once. This receptor was identified in a female donor in good health, enrolled as a control in a pregnancy study. The chain recombines TRBV6-5 with TRBJ1-2; D might be TRBD1 (5 bases). The input for sequencing was CD4+ T cells from peripheral blood mononuclear cells, taken after pregnancy. The CDR3 spells CASRPTENYGYTF. DNA of the CDR3: TGTGCCAGCAGACCGACAGAGAACTATGGCTACACCTTC.